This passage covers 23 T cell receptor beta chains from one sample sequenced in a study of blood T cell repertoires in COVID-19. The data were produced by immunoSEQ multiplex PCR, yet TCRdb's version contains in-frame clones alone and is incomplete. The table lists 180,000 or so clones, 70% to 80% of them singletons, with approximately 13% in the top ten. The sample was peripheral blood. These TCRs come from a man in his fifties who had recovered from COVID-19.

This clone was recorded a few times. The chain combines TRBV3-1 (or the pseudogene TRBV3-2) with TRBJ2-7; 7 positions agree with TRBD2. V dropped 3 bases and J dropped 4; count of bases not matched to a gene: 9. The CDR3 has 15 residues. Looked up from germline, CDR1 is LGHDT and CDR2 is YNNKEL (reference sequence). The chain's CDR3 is CASSQGLAVSYEQYF. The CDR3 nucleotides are TGTGCCAGCAGCCAGGGGCTAGCGGTCTCGTACGAGCAGTACTTC.

CDR3 nucleotide sequence: TGTGCCAGTAGTACCCTACGAGCCACTTACAATGAGCAGTTCTTC. Protein sequence: CASSTLRATYNEQFF. The chain recombines TRBV19 with TRBJ2-1; no clear D. This CDR3 spans 15 amino acids. Germline CDR1 is LNHDA and CDR2 is SQIVND (reference sequence). The V end was cut by 4 bases, the J end by 4 bases, with 14 bases between.

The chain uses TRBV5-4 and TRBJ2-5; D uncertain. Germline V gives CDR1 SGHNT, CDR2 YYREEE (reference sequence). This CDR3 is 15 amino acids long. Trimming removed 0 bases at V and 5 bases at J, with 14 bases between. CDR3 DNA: TGTGCCAGCAGCTTGGATGGTGCAGGCCGCGAGACCCAGTACTTC. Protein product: CASSLDGAGRETQYF.

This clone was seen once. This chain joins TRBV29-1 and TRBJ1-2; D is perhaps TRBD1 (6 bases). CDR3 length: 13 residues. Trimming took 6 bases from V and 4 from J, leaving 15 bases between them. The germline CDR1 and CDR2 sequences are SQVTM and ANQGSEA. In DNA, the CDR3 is TGCAGCGTAGCCTTGGGGGGGCCCTATGGCTACACCTTC. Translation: CSVALGGPYGYTF.

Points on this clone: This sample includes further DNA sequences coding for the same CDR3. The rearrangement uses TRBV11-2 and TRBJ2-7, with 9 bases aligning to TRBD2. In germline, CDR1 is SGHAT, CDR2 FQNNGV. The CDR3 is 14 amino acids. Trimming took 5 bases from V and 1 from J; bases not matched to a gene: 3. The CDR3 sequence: CASSLAGSSYEQYF. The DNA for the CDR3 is TGTGCCAGCAGCCTAGCGGGATCATCCTACGAGCAGTACTTC.

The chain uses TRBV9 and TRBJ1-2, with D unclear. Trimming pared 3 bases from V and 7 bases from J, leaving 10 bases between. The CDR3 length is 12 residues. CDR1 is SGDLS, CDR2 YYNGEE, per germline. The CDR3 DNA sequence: TGTGCCAGCAGCGGAGGTGGAGGTGGCTACACCTTC. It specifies CASSGGGGGYTF.

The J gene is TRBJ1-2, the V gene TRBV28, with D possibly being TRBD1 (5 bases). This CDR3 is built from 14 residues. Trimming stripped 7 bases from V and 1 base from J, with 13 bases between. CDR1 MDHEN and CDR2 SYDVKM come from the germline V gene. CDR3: CASNTDSVNYGYTF. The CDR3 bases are TGTGCCAGCAATACCGACAGCGTTAACTATGGCTACACCTTC.

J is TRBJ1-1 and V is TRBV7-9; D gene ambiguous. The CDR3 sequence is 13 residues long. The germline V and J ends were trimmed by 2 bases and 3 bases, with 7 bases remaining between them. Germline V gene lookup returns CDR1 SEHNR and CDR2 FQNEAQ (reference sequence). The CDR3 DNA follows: TGTGCCAGCAGCTTAATACCGGACACTGAAGCTTTCTTT. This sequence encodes CASSLIPDTEAFF.

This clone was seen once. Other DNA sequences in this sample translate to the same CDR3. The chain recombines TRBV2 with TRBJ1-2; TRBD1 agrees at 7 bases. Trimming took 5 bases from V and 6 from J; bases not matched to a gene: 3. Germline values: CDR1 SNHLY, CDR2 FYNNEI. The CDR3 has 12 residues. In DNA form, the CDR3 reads TGTGCCAGCAGTCTACAGGGGAATGGCTACACCTTC. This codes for CASSLQGNGYTF.

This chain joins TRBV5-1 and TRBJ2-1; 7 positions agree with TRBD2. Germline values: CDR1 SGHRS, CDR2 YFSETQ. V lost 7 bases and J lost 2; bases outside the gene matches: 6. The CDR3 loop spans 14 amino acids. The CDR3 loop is CASGGSTTYNEQFF. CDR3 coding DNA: TGCGCCAGCGGCGGGAGTACGACCTACAATGAGCAGTTCTTC.

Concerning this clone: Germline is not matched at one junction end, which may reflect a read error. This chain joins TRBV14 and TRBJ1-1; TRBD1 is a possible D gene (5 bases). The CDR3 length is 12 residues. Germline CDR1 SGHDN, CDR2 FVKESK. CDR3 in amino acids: CASSQDWAGMSF. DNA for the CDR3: TGTGCCAGCAGCCAAGACTGGGCAGGGATGTCGTTT.

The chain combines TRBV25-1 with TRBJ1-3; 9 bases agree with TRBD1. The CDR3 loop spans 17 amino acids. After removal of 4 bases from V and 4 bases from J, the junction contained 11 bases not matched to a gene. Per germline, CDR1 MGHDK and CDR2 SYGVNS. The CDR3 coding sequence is TGTGCCAGCAGTGCATGGGACGGACAGGGGATCGGAAACACCATATATTTT. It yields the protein CASSAWDGQGIGNTIYF. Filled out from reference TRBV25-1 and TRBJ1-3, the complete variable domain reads EADIYQTPRYLVIGTGKKITLECSQTMGHDKMYWYQQDPGMELHLIHYSYGVNSTEKGDLSSESTVSRIRTEHFPLTLESARPSHTSQYLCASSAWDGQGIGNTIYFGEGSWLTVV.

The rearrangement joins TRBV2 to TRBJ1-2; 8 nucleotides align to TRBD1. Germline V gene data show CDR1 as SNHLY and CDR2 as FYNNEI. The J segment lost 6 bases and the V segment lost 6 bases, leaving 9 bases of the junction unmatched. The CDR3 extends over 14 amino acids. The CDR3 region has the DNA TGTGCCAGCAGACCCGGGACAGGTGTCCATGGCTACACCTTC. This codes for CASRPGTGVHGYTF.

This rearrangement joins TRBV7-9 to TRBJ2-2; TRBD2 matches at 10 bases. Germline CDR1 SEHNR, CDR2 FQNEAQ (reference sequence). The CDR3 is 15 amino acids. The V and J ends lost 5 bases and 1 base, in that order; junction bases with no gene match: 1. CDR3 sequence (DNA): TGTGCCAGCAGCCGGACTAGCGGGAACACCGGGGAGCTGTTTTTT. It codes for CASSRTSGNTGELFF.

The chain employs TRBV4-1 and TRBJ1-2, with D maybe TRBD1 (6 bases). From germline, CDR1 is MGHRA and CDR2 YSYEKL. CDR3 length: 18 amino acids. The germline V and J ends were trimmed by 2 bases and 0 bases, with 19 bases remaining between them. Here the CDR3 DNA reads TGCGCCAGCAGCCAACTTTACTTAGCCAGGGGTTCTAACTATGGCTACACCTTC. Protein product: CASSQLYLARGSNYGYTF.

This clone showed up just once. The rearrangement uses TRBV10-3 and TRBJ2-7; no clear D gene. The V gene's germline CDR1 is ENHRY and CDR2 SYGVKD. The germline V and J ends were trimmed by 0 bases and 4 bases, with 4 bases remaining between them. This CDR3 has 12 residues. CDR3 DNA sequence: TGTGCCATCAGTGAGTCCCTATACGAGCAGTACTTC. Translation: CAISESLYEQYF.

CDR3 amino acids: CATSQVSTGELFF. The CDR3 DNA is TGTGCCACCAGTCAGGTTTCGACCGGGGAGCTGTTTTTT. This chain joins TRBV24-1 and TRBJ2-2; no reliable D call. This CDR3 spans 13 amino acids. Trimming shortened V by 6 bases and J by 5 bases, and 9 bases separated the two germline ends. Germline V gene data show CDR1 as KGHDR and CDR2 as SFDVKD.

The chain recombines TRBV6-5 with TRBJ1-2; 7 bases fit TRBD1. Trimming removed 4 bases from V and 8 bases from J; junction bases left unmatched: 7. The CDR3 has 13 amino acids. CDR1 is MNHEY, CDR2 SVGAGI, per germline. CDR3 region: CASSSTGWGGYTF. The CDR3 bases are TGTGCCAGCAGTTCGACAGGGTGGGGCGGCTACACCTTC.

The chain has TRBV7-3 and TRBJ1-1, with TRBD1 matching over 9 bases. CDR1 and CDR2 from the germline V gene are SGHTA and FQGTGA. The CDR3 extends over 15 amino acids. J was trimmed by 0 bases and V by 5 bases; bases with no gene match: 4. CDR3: CASSMGQGMNTEAFF. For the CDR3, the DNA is TGTGCCAGCAGCATGGGACAGGGAATGAACACTGAAGCTTTCTTT.

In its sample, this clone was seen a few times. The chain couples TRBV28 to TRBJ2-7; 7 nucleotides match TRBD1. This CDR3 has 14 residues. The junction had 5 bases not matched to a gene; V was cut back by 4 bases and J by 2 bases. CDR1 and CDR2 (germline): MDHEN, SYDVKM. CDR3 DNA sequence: TGTGCCAGCAGTTATACAGGGGAACCCTACGAGCAGTACTTC. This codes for CASSYTGEPYEQYF.

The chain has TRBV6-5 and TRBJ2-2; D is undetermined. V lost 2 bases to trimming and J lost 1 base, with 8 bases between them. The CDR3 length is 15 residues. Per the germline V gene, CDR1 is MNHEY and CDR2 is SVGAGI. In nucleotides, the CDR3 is TGTGCCAGCAGTTACCGTGACTGGAACACCGGGGAGCTGTTTTTT. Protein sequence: CASSYRDWNTGELFF.

The CDR3: CASSPRRTRDTQYF. The CDR3 coding sequence is TGTGCCAGCAGTCCCCGGAGGACTCGAGATACGCAGTATTTT. J is TRBJ2-3 and V is TRBV28, with a weak D call TRBD2 (5 bases). V was pared by 5 bases and J by 5 bases, with 14 bases between. The CDR3 extends over 14 amino acids. In germline, CDR1 is MDHEN, CDR2 SYDVKM.

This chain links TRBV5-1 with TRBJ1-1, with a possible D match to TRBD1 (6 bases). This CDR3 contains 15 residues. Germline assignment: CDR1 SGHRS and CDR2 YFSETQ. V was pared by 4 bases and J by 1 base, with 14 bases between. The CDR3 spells CASSLLSTGNTEAFF. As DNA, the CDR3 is TGCGCCAGCAGCCTATTATCGACAGGGAACACTGAAGCTTTCTTT. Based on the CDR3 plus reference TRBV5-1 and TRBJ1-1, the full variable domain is KAGVTQTPRYLIKTRGQQVTLSCSPISGHRSVSWYQQTPGQGLQFLFEYFSETQRNKGNFPGRFSGRQFSNSRSEMNVSTLELGDSALYLCASSLLSTGNTEAFFGQGTRLTVV.